Below, 15 T cell receptor beta chains from the same sample are listed, as sequenced in a study of shared clonotypes between healthy human individuals. Generated by immunoSEQ multiplex PCR, the TCRdb table keeps only in-frame clones and is missing some. The table shows around 690,000 clones, with around 91% occurring only once. The sequencing input was memory CD8+ T cells from PBMCs. As to subset: CD45RO+ cells pooled with CCR7-negative TemRA cells. These receptors were obtained from a man aged 18 to 30 in good health. Some clones in this sample may be carry-over from other donors' samples.

V is TRBV2 and J is TRBJ1-5; 9 bases align to TRBD1. CDR3 length: 14 residues. Germline CDR1 SNHLY, CDR2 FYNNEI. V gave up 8 bases and J gave up 6 bases; unmatched junction bases: 8. As DNA, the CDR3 is TGTGCCAGCGAACGGACAGGGGTGGGTCAGCCCCAGCATTTT. Translating it yields CASERTGVGQPQHF.

The chain has TRBV7-9 and TRBJ1-2, with a tentative D call TRBD1 (6 bases). Germline CDR1 and CDR2: SEHNR and FQNEAQ (reference sequence). V lost 5 bases to trimming and J lost 4 bases, with 14 bases between them. This CDR3 region has 14 residues. CDR3 sequence: CASSTRTEPYGYTF. CDR3 DNA sequence: TGTGCCAGCAGCACGAGGACAGAACCCTATGGCTACACCTTC.

The chain links TRBV5-8 to TRBJ2-5, with TRBD2 matching 9 bases. The CDR3 is 14 amino acids. Germline CDR1 reads SGHTS; CDR2 reads YDEGEE. V was clipped by 4 bases and J by 4 bases; unmatched bases: 5. CDR3 coding DNA: TGTGCCAGCAGCCTTCCAGCGGGAGGAGAGACCCAGTACTTC. Residues: CASSLPAGGETQYF. Full variable domain (missing parts from reference TRBV5-8 and TRBJ2-5): EAGVTQSPTHLIKTRGQQATLRCSPISGHTSVYWYQQALGLGLQFLLWYDEGEERNRGNFPPRFSGRQFPNYSSELNVNALELEDSALYLCASSLPAGGETQYFGPGTRLLVL.

The V call is TRBV2, the J call TRBJ1-3; a possible D gene is TRBD1 (6 bases). Germline CDR1 SNHLY, CDR2 FYNNEI. The length of the CDR3 is 15 residues. V was shortened by 8 bases and J by 1 base, with 15 bases between the two germline ends. The CDR3 protein is CASRNRVVSGNTIYF. The CDR3 DNA is TGTGCCAGCCGTAACAGGGTAGTATCTGGAAACACCATATATTTT.

The chain links TRBV19 to TRBJ2-7, with D perhaps given as TRBD1 or TRBD2 (6 bases each). This CDR3 spans 16 amino acids. V was shortened by 5 bases and J by 3 bases, with 20 bases between the two germline ends. The V gene's germline CDR1 is LNHDA and CDR2 SQIVND (reference sequence). CDR3 residues: CASSPGRGHDIYEQYF. The DNA for the CDR3 is TGTGCCAGTAGTCCCGGCCGGGGGCACGACATCTACGAGCAGTACTTC.

The V gene is TRBV5-8, the J gene TRBJ2-1, with D tentatively TRBD1 or TRBD2 (6 bases each). The germline gives CDR1 SGHTS, CDR2 YDEGEE. The ends were cut back, 0 bases at V and 6 bases at J, with 19 bases in the middle. The CDR3 has 17 residues. The CDR3 is CASSLGGRGTPVNEQFF. The CDR3 coding sequence is TGTGCCAGCAGCTTGGGGGGGCGAGGGACTCCGGTCAATGAGCAGTTCTTC. Variable domain in full (rest from reference TRBV5-8 and TRBJ2-1): EAGVTQSPTHLIKTRGQQATLRCSPISGHTSVYWYQQALGLGLQFLLWYDEGEERNRGNFPPRFSGRQFPNYSSELNVNALELEDSALYLCASSLGGRGTPVNEQFFGPGTRLTVL.

This sequence joins TRBV4-2 and TRBJ2-1; TRBD2 matches 12 bases. V was pared by 2 bases and J by 8 bases, with 1 base of the junction left unmatched. The germline gives CDR1 LGHNA, CDR2 YNFKEQ. CDR3 length: 14 amino acids. The CDR3 region has the DNA TGTGCCAGCAGCCAACTAGCGGGAGGGGATGAGCAGTTCTTC. Amino acids: CASSQLAGGDEQFF.

The rearrangement uses TRBV9 and TRBJ2-7, with no clear D. The V gene lost 0 bases and the J gene lost 0 bases, with 7 bases spanning the gap. The CDR3 contains 14 residues. The germline gives CDR1 SGDLS, CDR2 YYNGEE. The DNA for the CDR3 is TGTGCCAGCAGCGTAGGAACGGACTCCTACGAGCAGTACTTC. It is translated as CASSVGTDSYEQYF.

As regards this clone: This sample also contains other DNA sequences that code for the same CDR3. The genes are TRBV27 and TRBJ1-1; no clear D gene. The germline CDR1 and CDR2 sequences are MNHEY and SMNVEV (reference sequence). With 4 bases removed from V and 0 bases from J, the gap between germline ends came to 9 bases. This CDR3 spans 14 amino acids. CDR3 nucleotide sequence: TGTGCCAGCAGTTGGGGTACCCTGAACACTGAAGCTTTCTTT. This sequence encodes CASSWGTLNTEAFF.

A few counts support this clone. The V and J genes are TRBV27 and TRBJ2-7; D might be TRBD1 (6 bases). V was trimmed by 9 bases and J by 2 bases, leaving 14 bases between them. In germline, CDR1 is MNHEY, CDR2 SMNVEV (reference sequence). The CDR3 spans 13 residues. Here the CDR3 DNA reads TGTGCCAGATTCCCCAGGGGTCCCTACGAGCAGTACTTC. This codes for CARFPRGPYEQYF.

The gene calls are TRBV4-1 and TRBJ2-7; tentative D call: TRBD2 (5 bases). The CDR3 consists of 15 residues. V dropped 1 base and J dropped 2 bases, with 12 bases sitting between them. Germline CDR1 reads MGHRA; CDR2 reads YSYEKL. CDR3 bases: TGCGCCAGCAGCCAAGCGAGGGCTAGCCCCTACGAGCAGTACTTC. It yields the protein CASSQARASPYEQYF.

Details on this clone: The sample has other DNA sequences that encode this CDR3 too. V is TRBV9 and J is TRBJ2-7, with TRBD1 matching 10 bases. Looked up from germline, CDR1 is SGDLS and CDR2 is YYNGEE. The CDR3 sequence is 14 residues long. The V segment lost 2 bases and the J segment 5 bases; nucleotides outside the gene matches: 4. This CDR3 is CASSVRDRGHEQYF. The CDR3 DNA sequence: TGTGCCAGCAGCGTCCGGGACAGGGGCCACGAGCAGTACTTC.

This chain connects TRBV5-1 to TRBJ2-3; D is uncertain. V dropped 3 bases and J dropped 0 bases, with 17 bases sitting between them. Germline lookup yields CDR1 SGHRS and CDR2 YFSETQ. The CDR3 consists of 17 residues. CDR3 in amino acids: CASSSVFATASTDTQYF. CDR3 DNA: TGCGCCAGCAGCTCGGTGTTTGCGACCGCTAGCACAGATACGCAGTATTTT.

This chain links TRBV5-4 with TRBJ2-1; TRBD2 matches 7 bases. V shed 2 bases, J shed 7 bases, and the junction held 6 bases outside the gene matches. There are 14 residues in the CDR3. Germline-derived CDR1 and CDR2 are SGHNT and YYREEE (reference sequence). In DNA, the CDR3 is TGTGCCAGCAGCTTCGTTGGGGGAGGGAATGAGCAGTTCTTC. It specifies CASSFVGGGNEQFF.

This chain joins TRBV4-3 and TRBJ2-7, with 8 bases lining up with TRBD2. The length of the CDR3 is 18 residues. The germline V gene has CDR1 LGHNA and CDR2 YSLEER. J was trimmed by 3 bases and V by 4 bases; bases with no gene match: 17. CDR3 region: CASSLRDPGLEYLYEQYF. The CDR3 nucleotides are TGCGCCAGCAGCCTCCGAGATCCGGGACTAGAGTATCTCTACGAGCAGTACTTC.